Listed below are T cell receptor beta chains from one sample, sequenced in a study of blood T cell repertoires in COVID-19. The protocol was immunoSEQ multiplex PCR, while the TCRdb copy is restricted to in-frame clones and leaves out a portion. This sample has 75,000 to 90,000 clones, with around four fifths found just once. Sequenced material: peripheral blood. All receptors derive from a man older than 75 with active or convalescent COVID-19. Both conserved end residues are part of each CDR3. D genes are given only for firm matches. Clone size appears in some rows only: once, few, many, or a class for an expanded clone.

d_gene: -
abundance: -
j_gene: TRBJ1-6
v_gene: TRBV4-2
CDR3aa: CASSQGAFPLHF
CDR3nt: TGTGCCAGCAGCCAAGGGGCTTTTCCCCTCCACTTT

d_gene: -
abundance: -
j_gene: TRBJ1-4
v_gene: TRBV28
CDR3aa: CASGPGTHEKLFF
CDR3nt: TGTGCCAGCGGCCCCGGGACACATGAAAAACTGTTTTTT

d_gene: TRBD2
abundance: -
j_gene: TRBJ2-1
v_gene: TRBV6-5
CDR3aa: CASKAGGPRSNEQFF
CDR3nt: TGTGCCAGCAAGGCGGGGGGACCGCGCAGCAATGAGCAGTTCTTC

d_gene: -
abundance: -
j_gene: TRBJ1-6
v_gene: TRBV6-5
CDR3aa: CASSLHSTNSPLHF
CDR3nt: TGTGCCAGCAGTCTCCATTCGACAAATTCACCCCTCCACTTT

d_gene: -
abundance: -
j_gene: TRBJ1-5
v_gene: TRBV19
CDR3aa: CASSREGFSNQPQHF
CDR3nt: TGTGCCAGTAGCAGGGAGGGTTTTAGCAATCAGCCCCAGCATTTT

d_gene: -
abundance: -
j_gene: TRBJ1-1
v_gene: TRBV21-1
CDR3aa: CASSKGRGPRHEVTEAFF
CDR3nt: TGTGCCAGCAGCAAAGGGAGGGGGCCAAGGCATGAGGTCACTGAAGCTTTCTTT

d_gene: TRBD1
abundance: -
j_gene: TRBJ2-2
v_gene: TRBV7-9
CDR3aa: CASSRTGSLTGELFF
CDR3nt: TGTGCCAGCAGCCGGACAGGAAGTTTGACCGGGGAGCTGTTTTTT

d_gene: -
abundance: -
j_gene: TRBJ1-4
v_gene: TRBV19
CDR3aa: CASSLSAENEKLFF
CDR3nt: TGTGCCAGTAGTTTGAGCGCTGAGAATGAAAAACTGTTTTTT

d_gene: -
abundance: -
j_gene: TRBJ2-1
v_gene: TRBV18
CDR3aa: CASSPISSRGLGNEQFF
CDR3nt: TGTGCCAGCTCACCAATTTCAAGCAGGGGTCTAGGGAATGAGCAGTTCTTC

d_gene: -
abundance: -
j_gene: TRBJ2-5
v_gene: TRBV4-1
CDR3aa: CASSRAGTTKETQYF
CDR3nt: TGCGCCAGCAGCCGCGCCGGGACAACAAAAGAGACCCAGTACTTC

d_gene: TRBD1
abundance: few
j_gene: TRBJ1-6
v_gene: TRBV19
CDR3aa: CASRWGTGVNSPLHF
CDR3nt: TGTGCCAGTAGATGGGGGACAGGGGTCAATTCACCCCTCCACTTT

d_gene: TRBD1
abundance: -
j_gene: TRBJ1-5
v_gene: TRBV28
CDR3aa: CASRPSGGNQPQHF
CDR3nt: TGTGCCAGCAGGCCCTCAGGGGGGAATCAGCCCCAGCATTTT

d_gene: -
abundance: once
j_gene: TRBJ1-4
v_gene: TRBV4-1
CDR3aa: CASSQVAEKLFF
CDR3nt: TGCGCCAGCAGCCAAGTCGCGGAAAAACTGTTTTTT

d_gene: -
abundance: -
j_gene: TRBJ1-5
v_gene: TRBV2
CDR3aa: CASRARGSSAQHF
CDR3nt: TGTGCCAGCAGGGCGCGCGGCTCATCAGCCCAGCATTTT

d_gene: TRBD2
abundance: -
j_gene: TRBJ2-3
v_gene: TRBV7-2
CDR3aa: CASTPSSGRATDTQYF
CDR3nt: TGTGCCAGCACTCCTTCTAGCGGGAGGGCGACAGATACGCAGTATTTT

d_gene: -
abundance: -
j_gene: TRBJ1-5
v_gene: TRBV6-5
CDR3aa: CASRATGFGNQPQHF
CDR3nt: TGTGCCAGCAGAGCAACAGGGTTCGGCAATCAGCCCCAGCATTTT

d_gene: -
abundance: -
j_gene: TRBJ2-3
v_gene: TRBV4-2
CDR3aa: CASSQEGVWRGADTQYF
CDR3nt: TGTGCCAGCAGCCAAGAAGGTGTATGGCGGGGCGCAGATACGCAGTATTTT

d_gene: -
abundance: -
j_gene: TRBJ1-4
v_gene: TRBV5-1
CDR3aa: CASSLGAGITATNEKLFF
CDR3nt: TGCGCCAGCAGCTTGGGGGCAGGGATCACTGCAACTAATGAAAAACTGTTTTTT

d_gene: -
abundance: few
j_gene: TRBJ2-3
v_gene: TRBV6-1
CDR3aa: CASSEWSGTLHTDTQYF
CDR3nt: TGTGCCAGCAGTGAATGGTCAGGGACACTCCACACAGATACGCAGTATTTT

d_gene: -
abundance: -
j_gene: TRBJ1-4
v_gene: TRBV5-1
CDR3aa: CASSLEGNSYEKLFF
CDR3nt: TGCGCCAGCAGCTTGGAAGGAAACAGCTATGAAAAACTGTTTTTT

d_gene: -
abundance: -
j_gene: TRBJ2-1
v_gene: TRBV10-3
CDR3aa: CAISGQIYNEQFF
CDR3nt: TGTGCCATCAGCGGACAGATCTACAATGAGCAGTTCTTC

d_gene: -
abundance: -
j_gene: TRBJ1-6
v_gene: TRBV2
CDR3aa: CASRYRPYGDSPLHF
CDR3nt: TGTGCCAGCCGGTATAGGCCTTATGGAGATTCACCCCTCCACTTT

d_gene: -
abundance: -
j_gene: TRBJ2-3
v_gene: TRBV6-4
CDR3aa: CASSESGGETDTQYF
CDR3nt: TGTGCCAGCAGTGAATCCGGCGGGGAGACAGATACGCAGTATTTT

d_gene: -
abundance: -
j_gene: TRBJ1-5
v_gene: TRBV7-9
CDR3aa: CASSHDKNQPQHF
CDR3nt: TGTGCCAGCAGTCACGACAAGAATCAGCCCCAGCATTTT

d_gene: TRBD1
abundance: -
j_gene: TRBJ1-2
v_gene: TRBV4-2
CDR3aa: CASSQTEDRAYGYTF
CDR3nt: TGTGCCAGCAGCCAAACAGAAGACAGGGCCTATGGCTACACCTTC

d_gene: TRBD2
abundance: few
j_gene: TRBJ2-1
v_gene: TRBV10-3
CDR3aa: CAISEALPGLAGDEQFF
CDR3nt: TGTGCCATCAGTGAGGCGCTACCGGGACTAGCGGGAGATGAGCAGTTCTTC

d_gene: TRBD2
abundance: -
j_gene: TRBJ2-5
v_gene: TRBV7-2
CDR3aa: CASSLHPGGYQETQYF
CDR3nt: TGTGCCAGCAGCTTACATCCGGGGGGTTACCAAGAGACCCAGTACTTC

d_gene: -
abundance: -
j_gene: TRBJ2-2
v_gene: TRBV2
CDR3aa: CASSEGRANTGELFF
CDR3nt: TGTGCCAGCAGTGAAGGACGGGCGAACACCGGGGAGCTGTTTTTT

d_gene: -
abundance: -
j_gene: TRBJ1-1
v_gene: TRBV27
CDR3aa: CASSSQGNTEAFF
CDR3nt: TGTGCCAGCAGTTCACAGGGGAACACTGAAGCTTTCTTT

d_gene: -
abundance: -
j_gene: TRBJ2-1
v_gene: TRBV12-3/TRBV12-4
CDR3aa: CASSRYVNEQFF
CDR3nt: TGTGCCAGCAGTCGCTACGTCAATGAGCAGTTCTTC

d_gene: -
abundance: once
j_gene: TRBJ2-2
v_gene: TRBV18
CDR3aa: CATSKDSTANTGELFF
CDR3nt: TGTGCCACCTCAAAGGACTCTACCGCGAACACCGGGGAGCTGTTTTTT

d_gene: -
abundance: once
j_gene: TRBJ2-2
v_gene: TRBV2
CDR3aa: CASSEVAAYYTGELFF
CDR3nt: TGTGCCAGCAGTGAAGTGGCGGCTTACTACACCGGGGAGCTGTTTTTT

d_gene: -
abundance: -
j_gene: TRBJ1-2
v_gene: TRBV28
CDR3aa: CASSSLGGNYGYTF
CDR3nt: TGTGCCAGCAGTTCATTAGGGGGTAACTATGGCTACACCTTC